Detailed here is one T cell receptor beta chain. The antigen is not known. The data originate from a study of T cells expressing NK-cell markers. For the study at large: Investigators obtained TCR beta repertoires from sorted CD3+CD56+NKG2C+, CD3+CD56+NKG2C- and CD3+CD56-NKG2C+ T cells. One of eight sequenced donors was HCMV-seronegative; the other seven were seropositive. Notes on the study in general: Dominant NKG2C+ clonotypes were found to form about 1.0-8% of CD8+ T cells in over five donors.

Synthesis of TCR beta cDNA relied on 5'RACE template switching carrying UMIs. TCRdb reprocessed the 5' RACE reads, with one entry per CDR3 protein and no DNA. Recorded here are about 550,000 distinct CDR3 sequences; the top ten clones represent about 3.6%. The CDR3 is made up of 14 amino acids. Germline V gene lookup returns CDR1 ENHRY and CDR2 SYGVKD. Material: blood T cells: a sorted CD56 or NKG2C T cell subset, CD4+ or CD8+ T cells, or bulk PBMC T cells (not recorded which). This sequence originates from a man between 18 and 35 years old in good health. The chain has TRBV10-3 and TRBJ2-5. The CDR3 reads CAISESSVQETQHF.